What follows are 29 T cell receptor beta chains derived from one specimen sequenced in a study of control samples from healthy donors and cancer patients. Repertoires were generated with immunoSEQ multiplex PCR, while TCRdb's copy carries only in-frame clones and drops some. Of around 100,000 clones listed, 87% are singletons. The sample was blood. These receptors all stem from a woman between 50 and 59 years old in good health.

The genes are TRBV20-1 and TRBJ2-1; weak D call: TRBD2 (6 bases). The CDR3 is made up of 14 amino acids. The V end lost 3 bases, the J end lost 4 bases, and 13 bases lay between the germline ends. CDR1 and CDR2 from the germline V gene are DFQATT and SNEGSKA (reference sequence). The CDR3 nucleotides read TGCAGTGCTAGTCAGTGGGACTTATACAATGAGCAGTTCTTC. Its protein is CSASQWDLYNEQFF.

This clone is a singleton in its sample. The J gene is TRBJ2-7, the V gene TRBV29-1, with D possibly being TRBD2 (6 bases). Germline CDR1 and CDR2: SQVTM and ANQGSEA. V gave up 5 bases and J gave up 1 base, with 9 bases separating them. The CDR3 contains 12 residues. CDR3 nucleotide sequence: TGCAGCGTTAAGGAGGGGTCCTACGAGCAGTACTTC. It codes for CSVKEGSYEQYF.

The chain employs TRBV24-1 and TRBJ2-3, with 10 bases lining up with TRBD1. The CDR3 has 15 residues. V shed 3 bases, J shed 8 bases, and the junction held 7 bases outside the gene matches. Germline CDR1 reads KGHDR; CDR2 reads SFDVKD. The DNA of the CDR3 is TGTGCCACCAGTGATGCCGGGACAGGGGCGGGTACGCAGTATTTT. It encodes CATSDAGTGAGTQYF.

The V gene is TRBV6-2 or TRBV6-3, the J gene TRBJ1-1; 8 bases map to TRBD1. Germline V gene data show CDR1 as MNHEY and CDR2 as SVGEGT. The CDR3 runs 15 residues. The trim removed 4 bases at V and 4 bases at J, leaving 8 bases unmatched. The CDR3, as DNA: TGTGCCAGCAGTTTACTCGGACAGGGTGGCACTGAAGCTTTCTTT. Its protein product is CASSLLGQGGTEAFF.

The rearrangement uses TRBV30 and TRBJ1-1; 11 positions agree with TRBD1. Germline V gene lookup returns CDR1 GTSNPN and CDR2 SVGIG (reference sequence). V trimming: 4 bases; J trimming: 7 bases; junction bases outside the gene matches: 8. The CDR3 length is 14 residues. The CDR3 sequence: CAWTMDRGQGEAFF. In DNA, the CDR3 is TGTGCCTGGACTATGGACAGGGGGCAGGGTGAAGCTTTCTTT.

This chain connects TRBV7-2 to TRBJ2-1, with D possibly being TRBD1 or TRBD2 (5 bases each). The CDR3 covers 15 residues. Trimming removed 9 bases at V and 10 bases at J, with 25 bases between. Germline V gene lookup returns CDR1 SGHTA and CDR2 FQGNSA. The DNA of the CDR3 is TGTGCCAGTAACGATCTTCCCTGGGCCGAGGGGGAGCAGTTCTTC. Encoded protein: CASNDLPWAEGEQFF.

In nucleotides, the CDR3 is TGTGCCAGCAGATACGACAGGGGCTATGGCTACACCTTC. Translating gives CASRYDRGYGYTF. This chain uses TRBV27 with TRBJ1-2; 8 bases match TRBD1. V lost 6 bases, J lost 4 bases, and 4 bases stayed unmatched. The CDR3 loop spans 13 amino acids. Germline V lookup: CDR1 MNHEY, CDR2 SMNVEV (reference sequence).

This clone was seen only once. V and J are TRBV7-7 and TRBJ2-5; 9 bases match TRBD2. This CDR3 region has 15 residues. In germline, CDR1 is SSHAT, CDR2 FNYEAQ (reference sequence). V lost 6 bases, J lost 5 bases, and 10 bases stayed unmatched. The CDR3 protein is CASSYASGARETQYF. The CDR3 DNA follows: TGTGCCAGCAGTTACGCTAGCGGGGCGCGGGAGACCCAGTACTTC. Together with reference TRBV7-7 and TRBJ2-5, the CDR3 gives the full variable domain: GAGVSQSPRYKVTKRGQDVTLRCDPISSHATLYWYQQALGQGPEFLTYFNYEAQPDKSGLPSDRFSAERPEGSISTLTIQRTEQRDSAMYRCASSYASGARETQYFGPGTRLLVL.

This clone showed up just once. V usage is TRBV27 and J usage is TRBJ2-1; tentatively, D is TRBD2 (7 bases). In germline, CDR1 is MNHEY, CDR2 SMNVEV (reference sequence). V was trimmed by 8 bases and J by 4 bases, leaving 18 bases between them. The CDR3 contains 15 residues. The CDR3 nucleotides are TGTGCCAGCTTTTCGGGGGGCAATCGGTACAATGAGCAGTTCTTC. This sequence encodes CASFSGGNRYNEQFF.

This clone was observed a handful of times. The chain carries TRBV21-1 and TRBJ2-1; the table's D call, TRBD1, was not checked against the DNA. TRBV21-1 is a known pseudogene. This CDR3 region has 15 residues. CDR3 sequence reads: CASSKPIQGKAEQFF. The CDR3 DNA reads TGTGCCAGCAGCAAACCGATTCAGGGGAAAGCGGAGCAGTTCTTC.

The CDR3 loop reads CASSLRLTSPGGTQYF. CDR3 in DNA: TGTGCCAGCAGCTTGCGGCTGACGAGCCCCGGCGGGACCCAGTACTTC. The chain uses TRBV11-1 and TRBJ2-5, with no clear D. Germline loops: CDR1 SGHAT, CDR2 FQDESV (reference sequence). This CDR3 comprises 16 residues. Trimming stripped 3 bases from V and 7 bases from J, with 21 bases between.

The CDR3 protein is CASSYAGGHLFNEQYF. The CDR3 nucleotides read TGTGCCAGCAGCTACGCGGGGGGACACCTATTCAACGAGCAGTACTTC. The genes are TRBV7-9 and TRBJ2-7; 8 bases fit TRBD2. The CDR3 extends over 16 amino acids. J was trimmed by 5 bases and V by 4 bases; bases with no gene match: 13. The germline gives CDR1 SEHNR, CDR2 FQNEAQ (reference sequence).

The genes are TRBV5-1 and TRBJ2-5; D is uncertain. V was pared by 2 bases and J by 2 bases, with 13 bases between. Germline V gene sequence: CDR1 SGHRS, CDR2 YFSETQ. The CDR3 extends over 15 amino acids. The CDR3 protein is CASSFSRQAQETQYF. DNA for the CDR3: TGCGCCAGCAGCTTTTCCCGTCAGGCACAAGAGACCCAGTACTTC.

The V and J genes are TRBV6-5 and TRBJ1-1; TRBD1 matches 8 bases. The CDR3 contains 14 residues. CDR1 and CDR2 (germline): MNHEY, SVGAGI. After removal of 8 bases from V and 4 bases from J, the junction contained 9 bases not matched to a gene. The CDR3 DNA reads TGTGCCAGCGGGGACCATGACAGGGGCACTGAAGCTTTCTTT. Protein sequence: CASGDHDRGTEAFF.

This rearrangement joins TRBV18 to TRBJ2-1; 9 positions match TRBD2. The CDR3 sequence is 16 residues long. With 0 bases clipped from V and 6 bases from J, the junction kept 6 bases outside the gene matches. The germline CDR1 and CDR2 sequences are KGHSH and LQKENI. CDR3 sequence (DNA): TGTGCCAGCTCACCACCGGGCGGGAGGGTAGGCAATGAGCAGTTCTTC. Encoded protein: CASSPPGGRVGNEQFF.

J is TRBJ2-6 and V is TRBV30; 8 bases match TRBD1. CDR1 is GTSNPN and CDR2 is SVGIG in the germline V gene (reference sequence). This CDR3 region has 16 residues. CDR3 loop: CASGQGLSSGANVLTF. The DNA for the CDR3 is TGTGCTTCAGGACAGGGCCTTAGCTCTGGGGCCAACGTCCTGACTTTC.

CDR3 in DNA: TGCAGTGCTAGTGGCGACAGCCGCTACGAGCAGTACTTC. This codes for CSASGDSRYEQYF. J is TRBJ2-7 and V is TRBV20-1; possible D gene TRBD1, 5 bases. V lost 3 bases to trimming and J lost 3 bases, with 12 bases between them. Germline values: CDR1 DFQATT, CDR2 SNEGSKA (reference sequence). This CDR3 contains 13 residues.

V usage is TRBV10-1 and J usage is TRBJ2-7, with unresolved D. The CDR3 loop spans 14 amino acids. V gave up 2 bases and J gave up 2 bases, with 10 bases separating them. The germline V gene has CDR1 WNHNN and CDR2 SYGVQD (reference sequence). The CDR3 DNA sequence: TGCGCCAGCAGTGAGAATTACAGTCCCTACGAGCAGTACTTC. The encoded protein is CASSENYSPYEQYF.

The rearrangement uses TRBV30 and TRBJ1-6; 8 bases are a match to TRBD1. This CDR3 contains 15 residues. Trimming cost V 4 bases and J 7 bases; bases outside gene matches: 9. Germline CDR1 is GTSNPN and CDR2 is SVGIG (reference sequence). The CDR3 loop is CAWKRTGTGNSPLHF. DNA of the CDR3: TGTGCCTGGAAAAGAACCGGGACAGGAAATTCACCCCTCCACTTT.

V and J are TRBV27 and TRBJ2-3; TRBD2 might be the D (6 bases). Trimming removed 3 bases from V and 9 bases from J, with 13 bases in between. Germline V gene data show CDR1 as MNHEY and CDR2 as SMNVEV (reference sequence). The CDR3 length is 13 residues. CDR3 in amino acids: CASSFPGGATQYF. In DNA form, the CDR3 reads TGTGCCAGCAGTTTCCCAGGAGGGGCGACGCAGTATTTT.

This clone was recorded only once. For the CDR3, the DNA is TGTGCCAGCAGCCGCAGGGGGCCGAAGACCCAGTACTTC. It yields the protein CASSRRGPKTQYF. The chain recombines TRBV14 with TRBJ2-5, with 8 bases that match TRBD1. CDR3 length: 13 residues. V gave up 4 bases and J gave up 6 bases; unmatched junction bases: 4. Germline CDR1 reads SGHDN; CDR2 reads FVKESK.

The genes are TRBV19 and TRBJ1-1; TRBD1 matches at 10 bases. V lost 5 bases and J lost 8; bases outside the gene matches: 11. CDR3 size: 15 residues. Germline CDR1 reads LNHDA; CDR2 reads SQIVND (reference sequence). This CDR3 reads CASSASGTGAREAFF. The CDR3 DNA sequence: TGTGCCAGTAGTGCCTCCGGGACAGGGGCTCGCGAAGCTTTCTTT.

The chain has TRBV6-2 or TRBV6-3 and TRBJ1-2; D gene uncertain. Trimming removed 5 bases from V and 13 bases from J, with 17 bases in between. CDR1 is MNHEY, CDR2 SVGEGT, per germline. The CDR3 length is 12 residues. DNA of the CDR3: TGTGCCAGCAGTGACAATCCTTTATCAGGCACCTTC. Translated: CASSDNPLSGTF.

The CDR3 nucleotides are TGTGCCAGCAGTTACTCTGGGGGTAATGAAAAACTGTTTTTT. It encodes CASSYSGGNEKLFF. The V gene is TRBV6-5, the J gene TRBJ1-4; TRBD1 is a possible D gene (5 bases). The CDR3 is made up of 14 amino acids. Trimming removed 0 bases at V and 4 bases at J, with 6 bases between. Germline V gene sequence: CDR1 MNHEY, CDR2 SVGAGI.

This chain uses TRBV19 with TRBJ1-1; 8 positions match TRBD1. The CDR3 extends over 14 amino acids. The J segment lost 2 bases and the V segment lost 5 bases, leaving 4 bases of the junction unmatched. Germline-derived CDR1 and CDR2 are LNHDA and SQIVND (reference sequence). The DNA for the CDR3 is TGTGCCAGTAGTCTGCCAGGGGGCAACACTGAAGCTTTCTTT. Its protein is CASSLPGGNTEAFF.

The chain has TRBV9 and TRBJ1-1; D is unclear. The CDR3 has 15 amino acids. CDR1 is SGDLS and CDR2 is YYNGEE in the germline V gene. The V and J ends lost 4 bases and 4 bases respectively, with 17 bases between them. CDR3 in amino acids: CASSSPLGATTEAFF. CDR3 sequence (DNA): TGTGCCAGCAGCTCCCCCTTGGGCGCCACCACTGAAGCTTTCTTT.

The chain has TRBV10-1 and TRBJ2-2; D remains unclear. Looked up from germline, CDR1 is WNHNN and CDR2 is SYGVQD (reference sequence). Deletions cut 4 bases from V and 2 bases from J, with 8 bases between. This CDR3 contains 14 residues. The CDR3 here is CASSVSLNTGELFF. The CDR3 bases are TGCGCCAGCAGTGTCTCCTTAAACACCGGGGAGCTGTTTTTT.

The CDR3 loop is CATSDFNSNTGELFF. CDR3 DNA sequence: TGTGCCACCAGTGATTTTAACTCGAACACCGGGGAGCTGTTTTTT. The gene calls are TRBV24-1 and TRBJ2-2, with D hard to call. The CDR3 is 15 residues long. Germline-derived CDR1 and CDR2 are KGHDR and SFDVKD. V was clipped by 1 base and J by 0 bases, with 5 bases between them.

This clone showed up just once. CDR3 sequence (DNA): TGTGCCAGCAGCTCCGACCAGAGCGGGAGGACGGATACGCAGTATTTT. It codes for CASSSDQSGRTDTQYF. The chain combines TRBV5-4 with TRBJ2-3, with TRBD2 matching over 9 bases. The ends lost 3 bases at V and 6 bases at J; junction bases unmatched: 11. There are 16 residues in the CDR3. Germline CDR1 reads SGHNT; CDR2 reads YYREEE (reference sequence).